This T cell receptor (beta chain) is drawn from a study of T cells after yellow fever vaccination. Study-level results: FACS-sorted repertoires could harbor abundant contaminating bulk-population clonotypes. Post-booster repertoires again held most primary-vaccination clones (just under 97% CD4, 80% to 90% CD8).

The table lists this clonotype with a few counts. What it recognizes is unknown. TCRdb processed the 5' RACE reads anew with MiXCR; each CDR3 protein has one entry. Among under 400,000 distinct CDR3 sequences listed, roughly 10% were seen once. The CDR3 covers 15 residues. The V segment lost 4 bases and the J segment 5 bases; nucleotides outside the gene matches: 11. Germline V gives CDR1 SGHRS, CDR2 YFSETQ. This material consisted of PBMCs, taken on the day of the first yellow fever vaccination. The chain links TRBV5-1 to TRBJ2-7; TRBD1 matches 8 bases. The origin of this receptor is a man aged 18 to 30 who received the YFV17D yellow fever vaccine. CDR3 in amino acids: CASSLPPTGENEQYF. The CDR3 coding sequence is TGCGCCAGCAGCCTACCCCCGACAGGGGAGAACGAGCAGTACTTC.